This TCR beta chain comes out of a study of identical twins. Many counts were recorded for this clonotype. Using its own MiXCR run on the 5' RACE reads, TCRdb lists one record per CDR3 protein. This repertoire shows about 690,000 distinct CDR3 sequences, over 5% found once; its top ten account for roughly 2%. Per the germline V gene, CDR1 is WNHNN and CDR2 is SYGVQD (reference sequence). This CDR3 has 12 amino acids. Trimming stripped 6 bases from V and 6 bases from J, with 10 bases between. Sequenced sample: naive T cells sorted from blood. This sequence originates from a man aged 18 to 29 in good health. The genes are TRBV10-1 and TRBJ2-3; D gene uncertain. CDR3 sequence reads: CASSYTRDTQYF. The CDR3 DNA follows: TGCGCCAGCAGCTATACGCGGGATACGCAGTATTTT.